A selection of T cell receptor beta chains follows, all from one sample in a study of blood T cell repertoires in COVID-19. TCRdb's table, derived via immunoSEQ multiplex PCR, lists solely in-frame clones and lacks some. The sample carries roughly 80,000 clones, around 90% recorded once. Sequencing was performed on peripheral blood. Source of these receptors: a human donor in a cohort sampled during active COVID-19. CDR3s include the opening cysteine and the closing phenylalanine or tryptophan. The D gene is left open where the match is weak. Size is omitted from some rows. Given values are once, few, many or a class for expanded clones.

cdr3_nt cdr3_aa j_call clone_size d_call v_call cdr3_length
TGTGCCAGCAGCGTGCAACTAGCGGGAGTGAATGAGCAGTTCTTC CASSVQLAGVNEQFF TRBJ2-1 NA TRBD2 TRBV5-4 15
TGTGCCAGCAGCGTAGGGGGCCTTACCACAGATACGCAGTATTTT CASSVGGLTTDTQYF TRBJ2-3 NA NA TRBV9 15
TGTGCCAGCAGCGTAGACTCCCGGGGAAGGCGCACAGATACGCAGTATTTT CASSVDSRGRRTDTQYF TRBJ2-3 NA NA TRBV9 17
TGTGCCAGCAGCTTAGAGATTAGCGGGAGTCGTAAAGATACGCAGTATTTT CASSLEISGSRKDTQYF TRBJ2-3 NA TRBD2 TRBV13 17
TGTGCCAGCAGCCTGGGCGTGGGTGCTGAAGCTTTCTTT CASSLGVGAEAFF TRBJ1-1 NA NA TRBV3-1/TRBV3-2 13
TGTGCCAGCAGTTTTATAGGGGATGAGCAGTTCTTC CASSFIGDEQFF TRBJ2-1 NA NA TRBV6-2/TRBV6-3 12
TGTGCCAGCAGTCCGGCGACAGGGCTGAATTTT CASSPATGLNF TRBJ1-5 once TRBD1 TRBV2 11
TGTGCCAGCAGCCCCTCACGCGGAAGCGGCGGGGAGCTGTTTTTT CASSPSRGSGGELFF TRBJ2-2 NA NA TRBV11-3 15
TGTGCCAGCAGTCCGGGAGAAATCAACGAGCAGTACTTC CASSPGEINEQYF TRBJ2-7 NA NA TRBV6-5 13
TGTGCCAGCAGTGTCGAGGCGGCAAGCGGCGAGCAGTTCTTC CASSVEAASGEQFF TRBJ2-1 NA NA TRBV28 14
TGTGCCAGCAGTCTGGGGCCGCCAGGAGGGGAGCAGTACTTC CASSLGPPGGEQYF TRBJ2-7 NA NA TRBV27 14
TGTGCCAGCAGCTCCCTAAGCACAGATACGCAGTATTTT CASSSLSTDTQYF TRBJ2-3 once NA TRBV6-5 13
TGTGCCAGCAGTCCGCGTCATAGCGGGGGGCTTTCTAGCACAGATACGCAGTATTTT CASSPRHSGGLSSTDTQYF TRBJ2-3 NA TRBD2 TRBV11-3 19
TGCGCCAGCAGCTTGGTTGGAGTAGGTAACAATGAGCAGTTCTTC CASSLVGVGNNEQFF TRBJ2-1 NA NA TRBV5-1 15
TGCGCCAGCAGCTTGTCCCGGTGGTCCGGGGAGCTGTTTTTT CASSLSRWSGELFF TRBJ2-2 once NA TRBV5-1 14
TGTGCCAGCTCACCCAGGGGTATCGACACTGAAGCTTTCTTT CASSPRGIDTEAFF TRBJ1-1 NA NA TRBV18 14
TGTGCCAGCAGGGGCAGTAGGTTCCGCACAGATACGCAGTATTTT CASRGSRFRTDTQYF TRBJ2-3 NA NA TRBV2 15
TGTGCTAGTGAGGGGGACAGGGGCGCAGATACGCAGTATTTT CASEGDRGADTQYF TRBJ2-3 NA TRBD1 TRBV12-5 14
TGTGCCAGCAGCGGAGTGGGGGACAGTCGTAATTCACCCCTCCACTTT CASSGVGDSRNSPLHF TRBJ1-6 few TRBD1 TRBV9 16
TGTGCCAGCAATACTAGGACCGGGCAGCCCCAGCATTTT CASNTRTGQPQHF TRBJ1-5 NA NA TRBV2 13
TGTGCCAGCAGGGTAGCGGGGGGCTCCTACAATGAGCAGTTCTTC CASRVAGGSYNEQFF TRBJ2-1 NA TRBD2 TRBV6-6 15
TGTGCCAGCTCAGACACTAACTATGGCTACACCTTC CASSDTNYGYTF TRBJ1-2 NA NA TRBV18 12
TGTGCCAGCAGCTTAGGAGTACCTAACCTTGGTCTCAACGAGCAGTACTTC CASSLGVPNLGLNEQYF TRBJ2-7 once NA TRBV7-9 17
TGCGCCAGCAGTTCCCTCCCGCCGGGTAGAAAGTTTTTT CASSSLPPGRKFF TRBJ1-4 NA NA TRBV23-1 13
TGTGCCAGCAGCCAAAGGGGCCGGGACACTGAAGCTTTCTTT CASSQRGRDTEAFF TRBJ1-1 NA NA TRBV7-8 14
TGTGCCAGCTCACCTGAACAGGGGGTTCACGGGGAGCTGTTTTTT CASSPEQGVHGELFF TRBJ2-2 NA TRBD1 TRBV18 15
TGTGCCTCCCAAGACAGCTCCTACAATGAGCAGTTCTTC CASQDSSYNEQFF TRBJ2-1 NA NA TRBV6-5 13
TGTGCCAGCAGCCAACAAGGACAGGGTTTCAAATCCTACGAGCAGTACTTC CASSQQGQGFKSYEQYF TRBJ2-7 once TRBD1 TRBV13 17
TGCGCCAGCAGCTTGAGGGCGGGGAAGCACTACGAGCAGTACTTC CASSLRAGKHYEQYF TRBJ2-7 NA NA TRBV5-1 15
TGTGCCAGTAACCCACCGGGGGGCGGCTACACCTTC CASNPPGGGYTF TRBJ1-2 once NA TRBV19 12
TGTGCCAGCAGTTGGGCCCCAGGCACAGATACGCAGTATTTT CASSWAPGTDTQYF TRBJ2-3 NA NA TRBV27 14
TGCGCCAGCAGCTTCCGGGACACCGGGGAGCTGTTTTTT CASSFRDTGELFF TRBJ2-2 NA NA TRBV5-1 13
TGTGCCAGCAGTCTCGACAGGGGGGAGAACTATGGCTACACCTTC CASSLDRGENYGYTF TRBJ1-2 NA TRBD1 TRBV6-5 15
TGTGCCACCCAGAGGGGACAGATCGGGGTGAACACTGAAGCTTTCTTT CATQRGQIGVNTEAFF TRBJ1-1 NA TRBD1 TRBV28 16
TGTGCCAGTAGTATAAGAGCCGTGTCCCCATCGGCTGGGGCCAACGTCCTGACTTTC CASSIRAVSPSAGANVLTF TRBJ2-6 NA NA TRBV19 19
TGTGCCAGCAGCATTCGTTACGAGCAGTACTTC CASSIRYEQYF TRBJ2-7 NA NA TRBV3-1/TRBV3-2 11
TGTGCCAGCAGCGCCATAGCGGGGGGCCAAGAGACCCAGTACTTC CASSAIAGGQETQYF TRBJ2-5 NA TRBD2 TRBV2 15
TGTGCCAGCAGCTTGTTGCTAGCGGGAGCGGAGGGCACAGATACGCAGTATTTT CASSLLLAGAEGTDTQYF TRBJ2-3 NA TRBD2 TRBV11-2 18
TGTGCCAGCAGCTTTACGACAGGGCTGGGGGAGCAGTACTTC CASSFTTGLGEQYF TRBJ2-7 NA TRBD1 TRBV7-8 14
TGTGCCAGCGGATCAAGGGCGGGAGATTTGTGGAACACCGGGGAGCTGTTTTTT CASGSRAGDLWNTGELFF TRBJ2-2 NA TRBD2 TRBV5-5 18
TGTGCCAGCAGTCTCGGACTGTACCAAGAGACCCAGTACTTC CASSLGLYQETQYF TRBJ2-5 once NA TRBV27 14
TGTGCCAGCAGCCCTAGAGGACTAGCGGGGTACAATGAGCAGTTCTTC CASSPRGLAGYNEQFF TRBJ2-1 NA TRBD2 TRBV11-3 16
TGCGCCAGCAGCCGGGGGTCGTCAACTAATGAAAAACTGTTTTTT CASSRGSSTNEKLFF TRBJ1-4 NA NA TRBV5-1 15
TGTGCCAGCAGCTTGCCTGCCGGGATCAATGAGCAGTTCTTC CASSLPAGINEQFF TRBJ2-1 NA NA TRBV5-4 14
TGTGCTAGTGCCCGGACAGGGGGCAACTACGAGCAGTACTTC CASARTGGNYEQYF TRBJ2-7 NA TRBD1 TRBV12-5 14
TGTGCCAGCAGTTCCCCTAGCGGGACTAGCGGATATGAGCAGTTCTTC CASSSPSGTSGYEQFF TRBJ2-1 NA TRBD2 TRBV6-6 16
TGTGCCAGCAGCGTAGATAGCGGGAGGGCCGGGGAGCAGTACTTC CASSVDSGRAGEQYF TRBJ2-7 NA TRBD2 TRBV9 15
TGTGCCAGCAGCCCGACGACAGGGAGGACCTACGAGCAGTACTTC CASSPTTGRTYEQYF TRBJ2-7 NA NA TRBV7-6 15
TGTGCCAGCAACACGGCAGGGCTTTTGTACGAGCAGTACTTC CASNTAGLLYEQYF TRBJ2-7 medium-sized NA TRBV5-6 14
TGCGCCAGCAGCTTGGAGGTAGCGGGCCGTGATACGCAGTATTTT CASSLEVAGRDTQYF TRBJ2-3 NA TRBD2 TRBV5-1 15